This TCR beta chain comes out of a study of CD8+CD57+ T cells in acquired aplastic anemia. Study information: Roughly 3 ug was the average amount of DNA from sorted CD4+ and CD8+ cells.

This clonotype has a handful of counts. What it binds is not known. Regarding the study as a whole: CD8+ Simpson's diversity showed no significant patient-control difference. Sharing between patients and controls was observed for roughly 29 CD8+ CDR3 sequences.

TCR beta VDJ and CDR3 profiles were obtained from a genomic DNA template. A single record per CDR3 protein comes from TCRdb applying MiXCR to the reads. Counted here are 250,000 to 350,000 distinct CDR3 sequences, around 60% occurring once; the ten biggest clones make up approximately 8%. CDR1 SEHNR and CDR2 FQNEAQ come from the germline V gene (reference sequence). Deletions cut 7 bases from V and 8 bases from J, with 17 bases between. This CDR3 is 13 amino acids long. The sample consisted of sorted CD4+, CD8+, or CD8+CD57+ T cells (not recorded which) from PBMCs. The clonotype comes from a human donor with severe aplastic anemia or a healthy control (not recorded which). The chain is built from TRBV7-9 and TRBJ1-1, with D possibly matching TRBD1 (5 bases). The CDR3 nucleotides are TGTGCCAGCAACGATCCGGGGGTTACCGAAGCTTTCTTT. Encoded protein: CASNDPGVTEAFF.